These 5 T cell receptor beta chains were all obtained from the same sample, sequenced in a study of tumor-infiltrating lymphocytes in primary liver carcinoma. Researchers generated TCR beta cDNA from roughly 500 ng of total RNA, relying on a constant-region primer. Three-round nested multiplex PCR performed with slightly modified ARM-PCR produced the TCR beta libraries. With TRBV1-TRBV30 forward primers and a C-beta reverse primer, the first two PCR rounds were run for around 11 cycles each. TCRdb reprocessed the multiplex PCR reads with MiXCR, giving one entry per CDR3 protein. The table lists tens of thousands of distinct CDR3 sequences, around three quarters of them singletons, with roughly 24% in the top ten. The approximately 20-31 mg bulk tissue piece was not sorted before simultaneous RNA and DNA extraction. Sequencing was carried out using liver tumor tissue from sampling region 2. Subset specified: tumor region T2, inferior pole. These receptor sequences come from a man aged 40-55 years with primary liver carcinoma and hepatitis B virus infection.

This clonotype was counted a single time. With a much larger clone just one base away, this may be a read error. This sequence joins TRBV7-9 and TRBJ1-1; no clear D. This CDR3 is built from 13 residues. Trimming took 5 bases from V and 2 from J, leaving 9 bases between them. Germline V gene sequence: CDR1 SEHNR, CDR2 FQNEAQ (reference sequence). The CDR3 coding sequence is TGTGCCAGCAGCCCCAGACAAAACACTGAAGCTTTCTTT. Protein sequence: CASSPRQNTEAFF.

On this clonotype itself: The junction departs from the called germline gene at one end, perhaps through a read error. The chain uses TRBV11-3 and TRBJ2-1, with a tentative D call TRBD2 (6 bases). CDR3 size: 16 residues. Germline V CDR1 and CDR2: SGHNT, YENEEA. In DNA, the CDR3 is TGTGCCAGCAGCTTAGGCGGGACGGGAGCCTACAATGAGCACTTCTTC. Protein product: CASSLGGTGAYNEHFF.

This clonotype was counted many times. The chain uses TRBV7-8 and TRBJ1-4; D is unclear. The CDR3 is made up of 16 amino acids. Germline V CDR1 and CDR2: SGHVS, FQNEAQ. Trimming stripped 2 bases from V and 5 bases from J, with 15 bases between. The DNA for the CDR3 is TGTGCCAGCAGCTTATCCCGGGATTGGCAAAATGAAAAACTGTTTTTT. Translating it yields CASSLSRDWQNEKLFF.

Concerning this clonotype itself: The CDR3 end shows no conserved phenylalanine or tryptophan, and so a read error is likely. No DNA is shown, since the ends of the CDR3 on it are uncertain; the CDR3 is the one TCRdb lists. The chain is built from TRBV10-3 and TRBJ2-1; the DNA was not compared with TRBD1, the D call given in the table. CDR1 is ENHRY, CDR2 SYGVKD, per germline. The CDR3 is 20 amino acids in total, end residues counted. CDR3 in amino acids: CAISESPGRGARTSYNEQFS.

As concerns this clonotype: The junction and the germline gene differ at one end; a read error may be behind it. The V call is TRBV29-1, the J call TRBJ1-2; D remains unclear. The V gene's germline CDR1 is SQVTM and CDR2 ANQGSEA. This CDR3 is 11 amino acids long. The CDR3 coding sequence is TGCAGTGTTGCGATAAGAGGCGGCTACACCTTC. Translating it yields CSVAIRGGYTF.